This T cell receptor (beta chain) was recovered during a study of blood T cells in healthy people across ages. Between the trimmed V and J ends, which lost 3 bases and 1 base, there was a span of 18 bases. Germline V gene data show CDR1 as MGHRA and CDR2 as YSYEKL. The CDR3 is 17 amino acids. Findings and caveats of the study: Versus aged donors, long-lived donors had higher diversity and more naive CD4+ cells. A conclusive naive versus antigen-experienced comparison was prevented by the unsorted PBMCs.

With regard to this clonotype: Its specificity is not known.

It was with a sample-barcoded 5' primer and a J-beta primer mix that a second PCR of roughly 7 to 11 cycles was run. Each cDNA molecule, via a template-switch adaptor with 12 random nucleotides, was tagged. TCRdb analysed the 5' RACE reads with MiXCR anew, one entry per CDR3 protein. The sample shows around 780,000 distinct CDR3 sequences, about a quarter of them seen only once. These records were also assigned to another study, of T cells of mothers and their children. As that study records: The authors found no persistent microchimeric T cell clones.

The V and J genes are TRBV4-1 and TRBJ1-1; D may be TRBD1 (5 bases). The material sequenced was blood. The receptor was derived from a boy aged 5-17 years in good health. In DNA, the CDR3 is TGCGCCAGCAGCCAGGCAGGGTTTGTGGACCGGAACACTGAAGCTTTCTTT. As protein: CASSQAGFVDRNTEAFF.